The 10 T cell receptor beta chains below were found in one sample sequenced in a study of blood T cell repertoires in COVID-19. The protocol was immunoSEQ multiplex PCR, while the TCRdb copy is restricted to in-frame clones and leaves out a portion. Of fewer than 350,000 clones listed, around 88% are singletons. The sequenced sample consisted of peripheral blood. These receptor sequences come from a woman in her 30s with COVID-19, enrolled during active disease.

The chain links TRBV7-6 to TRBJ2-2; 8 nucleotides match TRBD2. Germline trimming cut 4 bases from V and 2 bases from J; bases unmatched to any gene: 3. CDR1 is SGHVS, CDR2 FNYEAQ, per germline. CDR3 size: 15 residues. The CDR3 region is CASSSSGYNTGELFF. The CDR3 nucleotides are TGTGCCAGCAGCTCTAGCGGGTACAACACCGGGGAGCTGTTTTTT.

V usage is TRBV6-5 and J usage is TRBJ1-5, with TRBD1 identical over 7 bases. The length of the CDR3 is 15 residues. With V trimmed by 4 bases and J by 4 bases, 7 bases remained unmatched. Looked up from germline, CDR1 is MNHEY and CDR2 is SVGAGI. The CDR3 DNA reads as TGTGCCAGCAGTTCCAAGGGGGCTAGGAATCAGCCCCAGCATTTT. Translated, it gives CASSSKGARNQPQHF.

The V gene is TRBV9, the J gene TRBJ2-2, with 12 bases fitting TRBD1. The V gene's germline CDR1 is SGDLS and CDR2 YYNGEE. The junction had 1 base not matched to a gene; V was cut back by 3 bases and J by 4 bases. This CDR3 contains 15 residues. The CDR3 loop reads CASSGGQGATGELFF. CDR3 DNA: TGTGCCAGCAGCGGGGGACAGGGGGCCACCGGGGAGCTGTTTTTT.

The chain uses TRBV27 and TRBJ1-1; perhaps TRBD1 as D (6 bases). The CDR3 is 17 residues long. V was trimmed by 3 bases and J by 5 bases, leaving 22 bases between them. Germline CDR1 reads MNHEY; CDR2 reads SMNVEV (reference sequence). The CDR3 DNA sequence: TGTGCCAGCAGTTTTAGGGTTTTGGGACACCGGAGAACTGAAGCTTTCTTT. Residues: CASSFRVLGHRRTEAFF.

V usage is TRBV7-2 and J usage is TRBJ1-4; TRBD1 matches 9 bases. This CDR3 is 15 amino acids long. CDR1 is SGHTA and CDR2 is FQGNSA in the germline V gene. Unmatched junction bases numbered 6, after V lost 2 bases and J lost 8 bases. The CDR3 protein is CASSLTGTGKEKLFF. The CDR3 nucleotides read TGTGCCAGCAGCTTAACCGGGACAGGGAAGGAAAAACTGTTTTTT.

The chain carries TRBV11-2 and TRBJ1-1; D remains ambiguous. In germline, CDR1 is SGHAT, CDR2 FQNNGV. The CDR3 length is 15 residues. Trimming shortened V by 5 bases and J by 1 base, and 14 bases separated the two germline ends. CDR3 bases: TGTGCCAGCAGCCCCCTTGCGATACCGAACACTGAAGCTTTCTTT. Protein product: CASSPLAIPNTEAFF.

V gene TRBV10-3 combines with J gene TRBJ2-2; weak D call: TRBD1 (5 bases). CDR3 size: 14 residues. The V end was cut by 0 bases, the J end by 6 bases, with 8 bases between. Germline values: CDR1 ENHRY, CDR2 SYGVKD. The CDR3 loop reads CAISESGVAGELFF. As DNA, the CDR3 is TGTGCCATCAGTGAGTCAGGGGTAGCCGGGGAGCTGTTTTTT.

About this clone itself: The sample holds other DNA sequences that translate to the same CDR3. This chain links TRBV5-1 with TRBJ2-3; 7 bases are a match to TRBD2. This CDR3 comprises 13 residues. J lost 3 bases, V lost 3 bases, and 1 base had no gene match. Per germline, CDR1 SGHRS and CDR2 YFSETQ. This CDR3 is CASSSGGTDTQYF. The CDR3 DNA is TGCGCCAGCAGCTCGGGGGGTACAGATACGCAGTATTTT.

V gene TRBV5-6 combines with J gene TRBJ1-6; D gene uncertain. The CDR3 runs to 17 residues. Germline values: CDR1 SGHDT, CDR2 YYEEEE. Trimming cost V 0 bases and J 7 bases, with 17 bases left between them. The CDR3 reads CASSLVAVLGGNSPLHF. The DNA for the CDR3 is TGTGCCAGCAGCTTGGTCGCGGTACTTGGTGGGAATTCACCCCTCCACTTT. The whole variable domain, filled in from reference TRBV5-6 and TRBJ1-6, reads DAGVTQSPTHLIKTRGQQVTLRCSPKSGHDTVSWYQQALGQGPQFIFQYYEEEERQRGNFPDRFSGHQFPNYSSELNVNALLLGDSALYLCASSLVAVLGGNSPLHFGNGTRLTVT.

This chain joins TRBV18 and TRBJ1-2, with D maybe TRBD1 (6 bases). The V gene's germline CDR1 is KGHSH and CDR2 LQKENI. V lost 4 bases and J 4 bases, leaving 10 bases between the germline ends. The CDR3 sequence is 13 residues long. CDR3 in DNA: TGTGCCAGCTCACTGGACAGACGCTATGGCTACACCTTC. It codes for CASSLDRRYGYTF.